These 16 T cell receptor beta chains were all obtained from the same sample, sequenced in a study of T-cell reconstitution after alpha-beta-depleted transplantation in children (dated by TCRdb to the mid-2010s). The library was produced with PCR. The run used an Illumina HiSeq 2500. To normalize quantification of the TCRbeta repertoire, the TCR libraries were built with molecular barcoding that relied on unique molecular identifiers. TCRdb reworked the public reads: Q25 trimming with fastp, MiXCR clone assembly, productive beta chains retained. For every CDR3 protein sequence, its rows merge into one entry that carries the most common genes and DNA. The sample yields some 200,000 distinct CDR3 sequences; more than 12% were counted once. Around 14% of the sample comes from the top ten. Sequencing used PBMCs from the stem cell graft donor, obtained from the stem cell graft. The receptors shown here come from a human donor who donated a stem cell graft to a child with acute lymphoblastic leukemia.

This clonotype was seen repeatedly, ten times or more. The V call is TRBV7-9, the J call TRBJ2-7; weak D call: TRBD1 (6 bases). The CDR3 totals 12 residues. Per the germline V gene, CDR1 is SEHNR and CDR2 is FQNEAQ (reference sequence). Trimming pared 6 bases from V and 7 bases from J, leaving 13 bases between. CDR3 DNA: TGTGCCAGCAGTCTTACAGGGCGGGAGCAGTACTTC. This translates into CASSLTGREQYF.

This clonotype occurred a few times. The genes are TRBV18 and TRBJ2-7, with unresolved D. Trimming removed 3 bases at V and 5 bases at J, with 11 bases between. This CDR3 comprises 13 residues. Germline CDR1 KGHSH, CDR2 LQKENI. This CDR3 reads CASSPSGRDEQYF. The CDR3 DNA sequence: TGTGCCAGCTCACCGTCAGGTCGGGACGAGCAGTACTTC.

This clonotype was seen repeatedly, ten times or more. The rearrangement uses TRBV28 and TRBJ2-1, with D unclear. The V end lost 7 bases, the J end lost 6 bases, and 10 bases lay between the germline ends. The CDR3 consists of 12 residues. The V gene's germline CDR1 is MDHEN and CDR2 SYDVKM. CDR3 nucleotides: TGTGCCAGCACCACTGGTTCCAATGAGCAGTTCTTC. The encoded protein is CASTTGSNEQFF.

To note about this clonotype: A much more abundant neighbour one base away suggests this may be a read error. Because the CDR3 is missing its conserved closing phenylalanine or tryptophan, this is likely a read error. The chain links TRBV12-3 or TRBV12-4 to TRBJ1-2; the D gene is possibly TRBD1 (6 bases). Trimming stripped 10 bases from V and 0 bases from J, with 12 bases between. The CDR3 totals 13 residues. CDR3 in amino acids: CAISTGTNYGYTL. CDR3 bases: TGTGCCATCTCAACAGGGACTAACTATGGCTACACCCTC.

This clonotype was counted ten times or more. CDR3 bases: TGTGCCAGCAGTTACGAGGGGGCGAACATGGGTTATAACACCGGGGAGCTGTTTTTT. Protein product: CASSYEGANMGYNTGELFF. The rearrangement uses TRBV6-5 and TRBJ2-2; TRBD1 aligns across 7 bases. Germline CDR1 is MNHEY and CDR2 is SVGAGI. The V segment lost 2 bases and the J segment 2 bases; nucleotides outside the gene matches: 14. The CDR3 loop spans 19 amino acids.

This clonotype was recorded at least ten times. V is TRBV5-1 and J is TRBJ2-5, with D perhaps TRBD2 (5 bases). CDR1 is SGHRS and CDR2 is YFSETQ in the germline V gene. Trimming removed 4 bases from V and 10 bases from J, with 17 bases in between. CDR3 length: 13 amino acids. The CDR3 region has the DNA TGCGCCAGCAGCGTCACCCTCCGAGGGAACCAGTACTTC. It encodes CASSVTLRGNQYF.

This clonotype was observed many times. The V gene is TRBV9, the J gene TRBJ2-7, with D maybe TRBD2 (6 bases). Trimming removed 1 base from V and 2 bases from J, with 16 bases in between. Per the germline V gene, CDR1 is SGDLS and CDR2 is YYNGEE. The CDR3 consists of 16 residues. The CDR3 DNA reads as TGTGCCAGCAGCGTATCCGCGGGGCTAGGTCCCTACGAGCAGTACTTC. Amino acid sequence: CASSVSAGLGPYEQYF.

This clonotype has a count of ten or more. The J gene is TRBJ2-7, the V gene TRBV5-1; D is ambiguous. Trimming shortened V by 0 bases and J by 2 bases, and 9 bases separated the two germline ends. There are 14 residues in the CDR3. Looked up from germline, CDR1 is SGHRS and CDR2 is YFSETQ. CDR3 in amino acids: CASSLVVAPYEQYF. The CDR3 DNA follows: TGCGCCAGCAGCTTGGTAGTAGCTCCCTACGAGCAGTACTTC.

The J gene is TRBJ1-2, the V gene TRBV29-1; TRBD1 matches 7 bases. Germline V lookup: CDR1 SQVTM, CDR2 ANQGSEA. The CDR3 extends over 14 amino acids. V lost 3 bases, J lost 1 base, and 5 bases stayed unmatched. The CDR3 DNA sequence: TGCAGCGTTGAGGGGACAGAAGATAACTATGGCTACACCTTC. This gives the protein CSVEGTEDNYGYTF.

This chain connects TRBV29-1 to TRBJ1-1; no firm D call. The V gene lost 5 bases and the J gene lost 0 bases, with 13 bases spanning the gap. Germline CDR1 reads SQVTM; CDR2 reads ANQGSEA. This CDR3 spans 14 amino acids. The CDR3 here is CSVLSGRMNTEAFF. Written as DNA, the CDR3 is TGCAGCGTTCTTTCAGGTCGTATGAACACTGAAGCTTTCTTT.

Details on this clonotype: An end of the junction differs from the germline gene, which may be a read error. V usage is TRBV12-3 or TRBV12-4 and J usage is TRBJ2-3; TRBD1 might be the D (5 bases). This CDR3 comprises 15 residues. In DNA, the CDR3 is TGTGCCAGCAGGACGACAGCAACCTCCACAGATACGCATTATTTT. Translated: CASRTTATSTDTHYF.

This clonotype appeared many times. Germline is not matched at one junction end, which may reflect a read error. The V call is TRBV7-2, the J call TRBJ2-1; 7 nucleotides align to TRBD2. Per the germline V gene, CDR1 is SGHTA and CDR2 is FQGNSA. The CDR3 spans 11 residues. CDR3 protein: CASGSKRDVLF. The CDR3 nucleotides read TGTGCCAGCGGGTCAAAGCGGGACGTGCTCTTC.

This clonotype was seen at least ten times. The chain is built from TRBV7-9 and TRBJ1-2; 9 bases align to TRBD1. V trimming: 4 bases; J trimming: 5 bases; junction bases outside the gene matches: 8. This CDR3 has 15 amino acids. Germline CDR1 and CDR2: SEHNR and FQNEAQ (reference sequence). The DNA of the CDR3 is TGTGCCAGCAGCTCCACAGGGGGCGCAGAGTATGGCTACACCTTC. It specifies CASSSTGGAEYGYTF.

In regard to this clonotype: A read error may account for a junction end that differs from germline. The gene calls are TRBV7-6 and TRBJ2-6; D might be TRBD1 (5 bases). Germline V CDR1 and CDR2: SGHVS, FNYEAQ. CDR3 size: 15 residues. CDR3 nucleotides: TGTGCCAGCAGCTTAGGCGGCTCTGGGGCCAACGGCCTGACTTTC. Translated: CASSLGGSGANGLTF.

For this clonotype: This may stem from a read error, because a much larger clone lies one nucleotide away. Here the CDR3 DNA reads TGTGCCGGCAGGAGACAGACAGGGGCCTCCACTGAAGCTTTCTTT. Protein product: CAGRRQTGASTEAFF. This rearrangement joins TRBV27 to TRBJ1-1, with 8 bases identical to TRBD1. Looked up from germline, CDR1 is MNHEY and CDR2 is SMNVEV (reference sequence). The CDR3 consists of 15 residues.

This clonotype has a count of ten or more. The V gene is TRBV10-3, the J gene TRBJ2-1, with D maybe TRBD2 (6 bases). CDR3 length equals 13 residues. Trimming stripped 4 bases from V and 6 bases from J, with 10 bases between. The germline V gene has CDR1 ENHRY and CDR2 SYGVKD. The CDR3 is CAISGGEGNEQFF. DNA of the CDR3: TGTGCCATCAGTGGGGGGGAAGGCAATGAGCAGTTCTTC.